This T cell receptor beta chain was documented in a study of T cells after posttransplantation cyclophosphamide. V lost 5 bases and J 6 bases, leaving 24 bases between the germline ends. The CDR3 is 17 amino acids. Per the germline V gene, CDR1 is MDHEN and CDR2 is SYDVKM. Study findings and constraints: Recipient CMV seropositivity and CMV reactivation strongly tracked TRB clonality. Later post-transplant blood repertoires were often dominated by donor CD8+ memory clones. Skin or GI-infiltrating T cells shared few TRB sequences with blood.

Notes on this clone: What it recognizes is unknown.

Assay: immunoSEQ multiplex PCR; the TCRdb copy retains only in-frame clones and omits some. The sample consists of approximately 30,000 clones, 80% to 95% of them appearing once. Cells defined as naive were viable CD3+CD4+ or CD3+CD8+ and CCR7+CD45RA+CD45RO-CD95-CD27+CD28+. This related bone marrow graft donor gave peripheral blood on the day of marrow donation. The sequenced sample consisted of naive CD4+ T cells sorted from PBMCs. The J gene is TRBJ2-3, the V gene TRBV28; a weak D match, TRBD2 (5 bases). The TCR comes from a woman in her sixties in good health, CMV-negative, and a related stem cell transplant donor. The CDR3 spells CASSPHFTGNNKDTQYF. CDR3 nucleotide sequence: TGTGCCAGCAGTCCTCATTTCACGGGGAATAACAAGGATACGCAGTATTTT.